This T cell receptor beta chain was recovered during a study of shared clonotypes between healthy human individuals. The CDR3 has 15 residues. Trimming removed 2 bases at V and 0 bases at J, with 8 bases between. CDR1 and CDR2 (germline): WNHNN, SYGVQD (reference sequence). Each cell subset's genomic DNA was divided evenly among several immunoSEQ plates. TCRdb keeps only in-frame clones here, not all; method: immunoSEQ multiplex PCR. This table holds about 660,000 clones, around 72% found once. CD45RA-negative memory and CD45RA+ naive subsets were split from the CD4+ cells. The V call is TRBV10-1, the J call TRBJ1-3; D gene unclear. The TCR originated in a woman aged 25 to 39 in good health. The specimen was memory CD4+ T cells sorted from blood. Subset of the sample: CD45RA-negative fraction. CDR3 in amino acids: CASSENRVSGNTIYF. Here the CDR3 DNA reads TGCGCCAGCAGTGAGAACCGAGTCTCTGGAAACACCATATATTTT.